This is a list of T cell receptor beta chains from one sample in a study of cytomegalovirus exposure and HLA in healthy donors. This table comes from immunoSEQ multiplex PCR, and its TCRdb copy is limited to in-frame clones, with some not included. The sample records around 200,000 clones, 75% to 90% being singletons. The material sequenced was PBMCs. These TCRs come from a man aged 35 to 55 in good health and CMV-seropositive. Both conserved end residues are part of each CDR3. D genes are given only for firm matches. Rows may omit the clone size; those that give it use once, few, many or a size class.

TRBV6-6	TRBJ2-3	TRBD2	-	TGTGCCAGCAGTTACTGGGCTAGCGGGGGTACAGATACGCAGTATTTT	CASSYWASGGTDTQYF
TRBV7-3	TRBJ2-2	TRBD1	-	TGTGCCAGCCAAGATAGAAGACAGGGGGCGAACACCGGGGAGCTGTTTTTT	CASQDRRQGANTGELFF
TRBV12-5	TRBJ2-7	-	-	TGTGCTAGTGGTTCCCCCGTGGGACACGAGCAGTACTTC	CASGSPVGHEQYF
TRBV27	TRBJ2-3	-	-	TGTGCCAGCAGCGACAGCTACCCCCCAGGAGATACGCAGTATTTT	CASSDSYPPGDTQYF
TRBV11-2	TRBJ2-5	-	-	TGTGCCAGCAACCCAGGTTCTAGGGGGAAAGAGACCCAGTACTTC	CASNPGSRGKETQYF
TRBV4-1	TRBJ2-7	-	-	TGCGCCAGCAGCCAAGATGAGTACGAGCAGTACTTC	CASSQDEYEQYF
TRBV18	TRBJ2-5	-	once	TGTGCCAGCTCACAGACAGACGGTGGGACCCAGTACTTC	CASSQTDGGTQYF
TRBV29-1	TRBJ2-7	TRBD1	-	TGCAGCGTCAGCGGGACAGGGATTAGGTACGAGCAGTACTTC	CSVSGTGIRYEQYF
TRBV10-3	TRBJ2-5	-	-	TGTGCCATCGGACGGGGTCAAGAGACCCAGTACTTC	CAIGRGQETQYF
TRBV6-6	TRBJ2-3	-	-	TGTGCCAGCAGTTACCCACATACCCAGAGCACAGATACGCAGTATTTT	CASSYPHTQSTDTQYF